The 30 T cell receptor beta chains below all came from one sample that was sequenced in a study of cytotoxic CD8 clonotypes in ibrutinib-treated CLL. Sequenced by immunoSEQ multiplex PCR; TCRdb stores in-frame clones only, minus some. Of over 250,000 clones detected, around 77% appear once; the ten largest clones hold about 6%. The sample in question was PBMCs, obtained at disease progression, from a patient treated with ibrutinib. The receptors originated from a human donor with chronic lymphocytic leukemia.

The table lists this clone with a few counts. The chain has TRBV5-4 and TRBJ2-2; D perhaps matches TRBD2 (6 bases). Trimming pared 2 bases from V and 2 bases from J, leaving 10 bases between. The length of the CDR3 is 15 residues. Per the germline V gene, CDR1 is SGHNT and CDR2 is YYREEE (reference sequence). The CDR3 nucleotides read TGTGCCAGCAGCTTCGGGGGTTTAAACACCGGGGAGCTGTTTTTT. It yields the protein CASSFGGLNTGELFF.

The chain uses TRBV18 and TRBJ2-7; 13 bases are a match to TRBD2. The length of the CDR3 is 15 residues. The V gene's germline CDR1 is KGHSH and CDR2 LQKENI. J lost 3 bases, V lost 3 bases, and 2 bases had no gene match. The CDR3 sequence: CASSPRLAGGYEQYF. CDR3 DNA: TGTGCCAGCTCACCCCGACTAGCGGGGGGCTACGAGCAGTACTTC.

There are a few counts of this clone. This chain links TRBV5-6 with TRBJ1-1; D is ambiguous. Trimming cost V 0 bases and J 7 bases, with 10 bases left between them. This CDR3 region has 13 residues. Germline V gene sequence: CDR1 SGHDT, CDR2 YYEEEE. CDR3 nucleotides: TGTGCCAGCAGCTTGGTGACGGTCGGTGAAGCTTTCTTT. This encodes CASSLVTVGEAFF.

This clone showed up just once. The CDR3 reads CATSRQVVNQPQHF. The CDR3 DNA is TGTGCCACCAGCAGACAGGTTGTCAATCAGCCCCAGCATTTT. The J gene is TRBJ1-5, the V gene TRBV15; D uncertain. This CDR3 is built from 14 residues. Looked up from germline, CDR1 is LNHNV and CDR2 is YYDKDF (reference sequence). V was pared by 2 bases and J by 3 bases, with 8 bases between.

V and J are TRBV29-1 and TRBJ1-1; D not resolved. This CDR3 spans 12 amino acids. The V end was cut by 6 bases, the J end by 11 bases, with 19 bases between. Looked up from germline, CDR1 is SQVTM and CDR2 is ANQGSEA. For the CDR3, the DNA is TGCAGCGTCCGAGAGGGTGTAGGGCCGGCTTTCTTT. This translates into CSVREGVGPAFF.

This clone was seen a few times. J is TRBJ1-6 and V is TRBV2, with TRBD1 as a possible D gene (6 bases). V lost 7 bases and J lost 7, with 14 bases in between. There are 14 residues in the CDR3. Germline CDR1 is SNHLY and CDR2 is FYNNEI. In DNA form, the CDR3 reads TGTGCCAGCATTCCTGGGACACTGAATTCACCCCTCCACTTT. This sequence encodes CASIPGTLNSPLHF. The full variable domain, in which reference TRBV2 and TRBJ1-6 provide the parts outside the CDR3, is EPEVTQTPSHQVTQMGQEVILRCVPISNHLYFYWYRQILGQKVEFLVSFYNNEISEKSEIFDDQFSVERPDGSNFTLKIRSTKLEDSAMYFCASIPGTLNSPLHFGNGTRLTVT.

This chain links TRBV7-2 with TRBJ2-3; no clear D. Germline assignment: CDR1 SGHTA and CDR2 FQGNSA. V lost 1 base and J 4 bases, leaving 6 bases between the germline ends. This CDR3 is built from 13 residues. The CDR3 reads CASSLVWSDTQYF. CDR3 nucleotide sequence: TGTGCCAGCAGCTTAGTTTGGTCAGATACGCAGTATTTT.

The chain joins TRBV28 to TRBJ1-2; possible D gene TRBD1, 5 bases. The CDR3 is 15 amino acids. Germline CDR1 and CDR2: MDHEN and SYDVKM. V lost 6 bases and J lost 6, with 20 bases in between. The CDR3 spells CASSLALSGGNGYTF. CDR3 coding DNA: TGTGCCAGCAGCCTTGCTCTAAGCGGGGGAAATGGCTACACCTTC.

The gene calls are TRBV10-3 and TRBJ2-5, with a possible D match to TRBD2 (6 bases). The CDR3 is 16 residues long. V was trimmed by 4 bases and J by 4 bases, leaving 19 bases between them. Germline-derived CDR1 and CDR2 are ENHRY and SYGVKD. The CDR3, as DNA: TGTGCCATCAGTGGAGGGGACTTTATTTCTCGAGAGACCCAGTACTTC. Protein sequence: CAISGGDFISRETQYF.

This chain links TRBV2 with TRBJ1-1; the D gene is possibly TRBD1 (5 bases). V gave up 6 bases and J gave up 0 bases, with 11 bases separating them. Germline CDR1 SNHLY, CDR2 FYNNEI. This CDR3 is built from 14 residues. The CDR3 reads CASRAGLMNTEAFF. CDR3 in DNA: TGTGCCAGCAGGGCAGGGCTCATGAACACTGAAGCTTTCTTT.

The CDR3 nucleotides read TGTGCCACCAGCATTAGACTAGCGGGGGGCCCAGATACGCAGTATTTT. This sequence encodes CATSIRLAGGPDTQYF. The J gene is TRBJ2-3, the V gene TRBV15; 13 nucleotides agree with TRBD2. Germline values: CDR1 LNHNV, CDR2 YYDKDF (reference sequence). Trimming cost V 4 bases and J 4 bases; bases outside gene matches: 5. The CDR3 is made up of 16 amino acids.

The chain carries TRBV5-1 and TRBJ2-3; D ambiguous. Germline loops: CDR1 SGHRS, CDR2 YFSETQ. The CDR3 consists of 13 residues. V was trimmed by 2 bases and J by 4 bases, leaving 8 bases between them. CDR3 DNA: TGCGCCAGCAGCTTTGCGCCGGCAGATACGCAGTATTTT. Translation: CASSFAPADTQYF.

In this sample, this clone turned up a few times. CDR3 sequence reads: CASSVDRSYNSPLHF. CDR3 nucleotide sequence: TGTGCCAGCAGCGTAGACAGAAGCTATAATTCACCCCTCCACTTT. This chain joins TRBV9 and TRBJ1-6, with D hard to call. The CDR3 extends over 15 amino acids. Per the germline V gene, CDR1 is SGDLS and CDR2 is YYNGEE. V lost 0 bases and J 3 bases, leaving 7 bases between the germline ends.

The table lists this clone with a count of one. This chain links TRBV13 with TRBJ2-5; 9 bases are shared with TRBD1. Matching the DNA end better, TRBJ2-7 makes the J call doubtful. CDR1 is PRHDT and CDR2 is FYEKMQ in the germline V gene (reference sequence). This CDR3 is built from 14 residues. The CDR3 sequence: CASSSGQGANEQYF. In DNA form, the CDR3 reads TGTGCCAGCAGCTCGGGACAGGGCGCCAACGAGCAGTACTTC.

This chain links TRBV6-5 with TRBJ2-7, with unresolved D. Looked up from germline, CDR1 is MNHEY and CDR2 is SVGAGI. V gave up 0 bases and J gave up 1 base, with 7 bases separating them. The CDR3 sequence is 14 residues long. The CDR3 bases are TGTGCCAGCAGTTACTCGGTGGGGTCCTACGAGCAGTACTTC. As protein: CASSYSVGSYEQYF.

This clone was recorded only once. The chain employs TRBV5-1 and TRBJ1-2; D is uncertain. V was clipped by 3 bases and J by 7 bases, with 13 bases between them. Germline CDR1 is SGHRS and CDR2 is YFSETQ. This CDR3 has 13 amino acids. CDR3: CASSSGLLSGYTF. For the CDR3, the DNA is TGCGCCAGCAGCTCCGGGCTTTTGAGTGGCTACACCTTC.

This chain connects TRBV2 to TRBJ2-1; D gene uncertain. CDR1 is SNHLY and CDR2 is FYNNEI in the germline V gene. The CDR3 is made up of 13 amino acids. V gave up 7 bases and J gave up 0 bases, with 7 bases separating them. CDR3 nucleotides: TGTGCCAGCAACACCTACTCCTACAATGAGCAGTTCTTC. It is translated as CASNTYSYNEQFF.

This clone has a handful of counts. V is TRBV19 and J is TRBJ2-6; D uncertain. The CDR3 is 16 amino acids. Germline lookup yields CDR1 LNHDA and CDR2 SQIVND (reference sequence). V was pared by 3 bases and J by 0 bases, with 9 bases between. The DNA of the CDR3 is TGTGCCAGTAGTATCGCAGGCCTCTCTGGGGCCAACGTCCTGACTTTC. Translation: CASSIAGLSGANVLTF.

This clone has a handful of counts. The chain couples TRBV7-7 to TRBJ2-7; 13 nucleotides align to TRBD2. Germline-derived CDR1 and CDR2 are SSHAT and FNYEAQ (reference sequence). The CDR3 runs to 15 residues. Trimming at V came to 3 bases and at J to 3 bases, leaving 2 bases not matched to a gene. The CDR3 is CASSFGTSGNYEQYF. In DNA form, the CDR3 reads TGTGCCAGCAGCTTCGGGACTAGCGGGAACTACGAGCAGTACTTC. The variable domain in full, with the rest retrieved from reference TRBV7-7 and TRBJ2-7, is GAGVSQSPRYKVTKRGQDVTLRCDPISSHATLYWYQQALGQGPEFLTYFNYEAQPDKSGLPSDRFSAERPEGSISTLTIQRTEQRDSAMYRCASSFGTSGNYEQYFGPGTRLTVT.

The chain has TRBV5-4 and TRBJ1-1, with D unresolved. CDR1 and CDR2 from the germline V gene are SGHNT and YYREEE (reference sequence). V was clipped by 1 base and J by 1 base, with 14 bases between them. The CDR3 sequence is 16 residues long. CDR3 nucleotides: TGTGCCAGCAGCTTGCAAGGTCGTTGGCGGAACACTGAAGCTTTCTTT. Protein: CASSLQGRWRNTEAFF. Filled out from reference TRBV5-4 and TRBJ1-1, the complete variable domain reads ETGVTQSPTHLIKTRGQQVTLRCSSQSGHNTVSWYQQALGQGPQFIFQYYREEENGRGNFPPRFSGLQFPNYSSELNVNALELDDSALYLCASSLQGRWRNTEAFFGQGTRLTVV.

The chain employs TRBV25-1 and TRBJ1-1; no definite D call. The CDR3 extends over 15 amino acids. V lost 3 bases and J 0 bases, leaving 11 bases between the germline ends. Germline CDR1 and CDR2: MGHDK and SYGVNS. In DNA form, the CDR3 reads TGTGCCAGCAGTGACCGCGGAGCCTTGAACACTGAAGCTTTCTTT. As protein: CASSDRGALNTEAFF.

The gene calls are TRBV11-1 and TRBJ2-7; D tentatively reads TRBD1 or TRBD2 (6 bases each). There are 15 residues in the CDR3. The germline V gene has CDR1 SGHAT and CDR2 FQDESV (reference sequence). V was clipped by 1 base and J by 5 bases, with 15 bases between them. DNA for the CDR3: TGTGCCAGCAGCTTAGGAGGAGGCGGGACAAACGAGCAGTACTTC. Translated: CASSLGGGGTNEQYF.

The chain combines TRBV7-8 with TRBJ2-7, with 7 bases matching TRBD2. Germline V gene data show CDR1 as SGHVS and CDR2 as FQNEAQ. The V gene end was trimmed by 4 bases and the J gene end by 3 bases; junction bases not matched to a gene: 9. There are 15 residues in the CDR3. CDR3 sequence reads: CASSYGLVKVYEQYF. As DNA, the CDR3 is TGTGCCAGCAGCTATGGACTAGTTAAGGTCTACGAGCAGTACTTC.

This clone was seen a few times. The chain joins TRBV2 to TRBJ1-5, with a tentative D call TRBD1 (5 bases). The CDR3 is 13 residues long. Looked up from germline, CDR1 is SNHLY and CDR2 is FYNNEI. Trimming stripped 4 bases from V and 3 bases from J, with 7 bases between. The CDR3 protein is CASSGQFNQPQHF. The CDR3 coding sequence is TGTGCCAGCAGTGGACAGTTCAATCAGCCCCAGCATTTT.

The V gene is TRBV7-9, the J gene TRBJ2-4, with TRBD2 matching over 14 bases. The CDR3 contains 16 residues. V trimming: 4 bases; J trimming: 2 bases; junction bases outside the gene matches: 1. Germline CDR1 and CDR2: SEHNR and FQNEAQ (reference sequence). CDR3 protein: CASSWTSGRTKNIQYF. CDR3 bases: TGTGCCAGCAGCTGGACTAGCGGGAGGACCAAAAACATTCAGTACTTC.

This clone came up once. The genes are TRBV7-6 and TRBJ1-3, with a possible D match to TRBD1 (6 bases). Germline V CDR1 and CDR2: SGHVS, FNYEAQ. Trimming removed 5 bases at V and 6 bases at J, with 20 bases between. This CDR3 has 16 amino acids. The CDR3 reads CASSPFPLQGANTIYF. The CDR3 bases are TGTGCCAGCAGCCCATTCCCTCTACAGGGCGCAAACACCATATATTTT.

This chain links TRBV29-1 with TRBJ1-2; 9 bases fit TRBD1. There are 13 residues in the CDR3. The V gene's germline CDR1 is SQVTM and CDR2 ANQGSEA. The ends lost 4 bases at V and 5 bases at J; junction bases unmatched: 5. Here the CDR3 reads CSVAPTGGYGYTF. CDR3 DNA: TGCAGCGTTGCCCCGACAGGGGGGTATGGCTACACCTTC.

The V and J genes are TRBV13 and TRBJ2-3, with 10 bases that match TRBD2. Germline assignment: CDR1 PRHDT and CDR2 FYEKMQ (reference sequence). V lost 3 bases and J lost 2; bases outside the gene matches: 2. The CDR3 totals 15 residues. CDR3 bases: TGTGCCAGCAGCTTTCTAGCGGGAGACACAGATACGCAGTATTTT. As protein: CASSFLAGDTDTQYF.

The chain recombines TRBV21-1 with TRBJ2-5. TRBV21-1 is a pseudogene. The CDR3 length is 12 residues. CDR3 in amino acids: CASSKRVETQYF. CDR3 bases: TGTGCCAGCAGCAAAAGGGTTGAGACCCAGTACTTC.

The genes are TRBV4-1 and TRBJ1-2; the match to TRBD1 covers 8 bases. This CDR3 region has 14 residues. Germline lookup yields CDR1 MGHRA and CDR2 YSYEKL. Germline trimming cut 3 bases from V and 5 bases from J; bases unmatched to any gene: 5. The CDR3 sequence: CASSHRTGQYGYTF. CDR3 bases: TGCGCCAGCAGCCACCGGACAGGGCAATATGGCTACACCTTC.